Each of the 8 T cell receptor beta chains below was sequenced from the same sample in a study of OX40 agonist ivuxolimab in advanced cancers. TCRdb's table, derived via immunoSEQ multiplex PCR, lists solely in-frame clones and lacks some. This sample has tens of thousands of clones, with 70% to 80% found just once. The sequences come from CD4+ or CD8+ T cells sorted from blood, collected in a trial of the OX40 agonist ivuxolimab. Receptors originate from an adult with an advanced solid tumor such as melanoma, head and neck, liver or kidney cancer.

This rearrangement joins TRBV15 to TRBJ2-5; maybe TRBD1 (6 bases). Germline V gene sequence: CDR1 LNHNV, CDR2 YYDKDF (reference sequence). V lost 2 bases, J lost 3 bases, and 7 bases lay in between. The CDR3 has 13 amino acids. The CDR3 nucleotides are TGTGCCACCAGCAGACAGGGGAAAGAGACCCAGTACTTC. It is translated as CATSRQGKETQYF.

The CDR3 coding sequence is TGTGCCAGCTCACCCGATCGGGGTTACAATGAGCAGTTCTTC. This sequence encodes CASSPDRGYNEQFF. The V gene is TRBV18, the J gene TRBJ2-1; maybe TRBD2 (5 bases). V was shortened by 3 bases and J by 4 bases, with 10 bases between the two germline ends. Germline V gene data show CDR1 as KGHSH and CDR2 as LQKENI. The CDR3 consists of 14 residues.

This chain uses TRBV28 with TRBJ2-7; 11 bases match TRBD2. This CDR3 is 16 amino acids long. Germline V gene sequence: CDR1 MDHEN, CDR2 SYDVKM. V gave up 4 bases and J gave up 3 bases; unmatched junction bases: 8. The CDR3 DNA is TGTGCCAGCAGTTCAGGTCGACTAGCGGGAAGCTACGAGCAGTACTTC. Its translation is CASSSGRLAGSYEQYF.

This chain links TRBV7-6 with TRBJ2-7; 8 bases are a match to TRBD1. Trimming removed 3 bases from V and 7 bases from J; junction bases left unmatched: 8. Germline V CDR1 and CDR2: SGHVS, FNYEAQ. The CDR3 has 14 amino acids. The CDR3 here is CASSLGQGAGEQYF. The CDR3 region has the DNA TGTGCCAGCAGCTTGGGGCAGGGGGCGGGGGAGCAGTACTTC.

The chain recombines TRBV27 with TRBJ1-3; D is unresolved. CDR3 length equals 14 residues. Trimming cost V 4 bases and J 0 bases, with 7 bases left between them. Germline V gene lookup returns CDR1 MNHEY and CDR2 SMNVEV (reference sequence). The CDR3 DNA reads TGTGCCAGCAGTTCATATAGCTCTGGAAACACCATATATTTT. It translates to CASSSYSSGNTIYF.

The chain couples TRBV12-5 to TRBJ2-5; 13 bases fit TRBD2. Germline CDR1 LGHNT, CDR2 FRNRAP. The CDR3 length is 17 residues. V lost 5 bases, J lost 2 bases, and 8 bases stayed unmatched. DNA for the CDR3: TGTGCTAGTGGTCAGGGACTAGCGGGAATTGGGCAAGAGACCCAGTACTTC. Its protein is CASGQGLAGIGQETQYF.

To note about this clone: At one of its ends the junction is not consistent with the germline gene, which may arise from a read error. This chain joins TRBV2 and TRBJ1-5; a possible D gene is TRBD1 (6 bases). This CDR3 contains 14 residues. Per germline, CDR1 SNHLY and CDR2 FYNNEI. Written as DNA, the CDR3 is TGTGCCAGCAGCGAAGGACAGAACAATCAGCCCCAGCATTTT. This encodes CASSEGQNNQPQHF.

The V and J genes are TRBV28 and TRBJ2-3; TRBD1 matches 7 bases. Germline loops: CDR1 MDHEN, CDR2 SYDVKM. V was pared by 5 bases and J by 8 bases, with 16 bases of the junction left unmatched. The CDR3 length is 16 residues. The CDR3 coding sequence is TGTGCCAGCAGTACCGCCACCCAGGGGGAAAGGGGTACGCAGTATTTT. Amino acid sequence: CASSTATQGERGTQYF.